A selection of T cell receptor beta chains follows, all from one sample in a study of blood T cell repertoires in COVID-19. Measured with immunoSEQ multiplex PCR; TCRdb has only the in-frame clones, and not every one. The table lists 200,000 to 250,000 clones, approximately 80% of them singletons. Sample: peripheral blood. These receptor sequences come from a woman over 75 with COVID-19, enrolled during active disease. Both conserved end residues are part of each CDR3. The D gene is left open where the match is weak. The size field is filled for only some rows; it gives once, few, many or a size class.

size,D,J,V,DNA,CDR3
-,TRBD1,TRBJ1-5,TRBV6-5,TGTGCCAGCAGGGGCGGGACAGCTAGCAATCAGCCCCAGCATTTT,CASRGGTASNQPQHF
-,TRBD2,TRBJ2-7,TRBV3-1/TRBV3-2,TGTGCCAGCAGCCAAGTCGGGCGGGGGGGGCCCTACGAGCAGTACTTC,CASSQVGRGGPYEQYF
-,-,TRBJ1-2,TRBV5-5,TGTGCCAGCAGCTTAGGACCGGGCTCGGGAGGCTACACCTTC,CASSLGPGSGGYTF
-,TRBD2,TRBJ2-7,TRBV19,TGTGCCAGTAGTACTTCCCAGGCGGGGGGCATATTTACGGGAGGCGAGCAGTACTTC,CASSTSQAGGIFTGGEQYF
-,TRBD1,TRBJ2-1,TRBV19,TGTGCCAGTAGTATGGGGAGTGGGACAGGGGTATTCTTC,CASSMGSGTGVFF
-,TRBD1,TRBJ2-2,TRBV27,TGTGCCAGCAGTGCCACAGACAGGGTTGGTACCGGGGAGCTGTTTTTT,CASSATDRVGTGELFF
-,TRBD2,TRBJ2-1,TRBV19,TGTGCCAGTAAAATAGCGGGCGCATCCTACAATGAGCAGTTCTTC,CASKIAGASYNEQFF
-,TRBD1,TRBJ1-1,TRBV4-1,TGCGCCAGCAGCCAAGGGCTGCTTAGCAATGACAGGGGGCCTTTCTTT,CASSQGLLSNDRGPFF
-,TRBD2,TRBJ2-1,TRBV28,TGTGCCAGCAGTTCCGGACTAGCGGAGCAGTTCTTC,CASSSGLAEQFF
-,TRBD1,TRBJ1-1,TRBV6-1,TGTGCCAGCAGTGAAAAAGGACAGGTAAAGGCAGCTTTCTTT,CASSEKGQVKAAFF
-,TRBD1,TRBJ1-2,TRBV5-8,TGTGCCAGCAGCTTCACCGGGACAGTCAACTATGGCTACACCTTC,CASSFTGTVNYGYTF
-,TRBD1,TRBJ1-6,TRBV12-3/TRBV12-4,TGTGCCAGCAGTTTAGCCGGACAGGCGCCCCTCCACTTT,CASSLAGQAPLHF
-,-,TRBJ2-1,TRBV18,TGTGCCAGCTCACCAGGGACCGGGGGTGAGTTCTTC,CASSPGTGGEFF
-,TRBD2,TRBJ2-7,TRBV10-3,TGTGCCATCAGGAACACTAGCGGGAGCTACGAGCAGTACTTC,CAIRNTSGSYEQYF
-,-,TRBJ1-1,TRBV27,TGTGCCAGCAGTTTATCTCGGGGGACTGAAGCTTTCTTT,CASSLSRGTEAFF
-,-,TRBJ2-3,TRBV2,TGTGCCAGCAGTTTGGGAGGTCCTCTTACAGATACGCAGTATTTT,CASSLGGPLTDTQYF
-,TRBD2,TRBJ2-2,TRBV7-2,TGTGCCAGCAGCTCGCACCCTTCCGGGACTAGCGGGGCGGGGGGGGAGCTGTTTTTT,CASSSHPSGTSGAGGELFF
-,TRBD1,TRBJ1-1,TRBV3-1/TRBV3-2,TGTGCCAGCAGCCTTGGACAGGGGCAGAACACTGAAGCTTTCTTT,CASSLGQGQNTEAFF
once,-,TRBJ2-3,TRBV18,TGTGCCAGTGCCAGGTCGGGAGCCACAGATACGCAGTATTTT,CASARSGATDTQYF
few,-,TRBJ2-5,TRBV12-3/TRBV12-4,TGTGCCAGCAGTTTCACCGGTCAAGAGACCCAGTACTTC,CASSFTGQETQYF
few,-,TRBJ2-3,TRBV9,TGTGCCAGCAGCGTATTCCCAGGAACAGATACGCAGTATTTT,CASSVFPGTDTQYF
-,-,TRBJ2-7,TRBV12-5,TGTGCTAGTGGTTTGGCCGGACATTACGAGCAGTACTTC,CASGLAGHYEQYF
-,-,TRBJ1-1,TRBV12-3/TRBV12-4,TGTGCCAGCACCCTAGGCCCGAACACTGAAGCTTTCTTT,CASTLGPNTEAFF
-,-,TRBJ2-1,TRBV20-1,TGCAGTGCTACCCGGGATGAGCAGTTCTTC,CSATRDEQFF
-,-,TRBJ2-1,TRBV15,TGTGCCACCAGCAGACCTTGGGCCAATGAGCAGTTCTTC,CATSRPWANEQFF
-,TRBD1,TRBJ1-4,TRBV18,TGTGCCAGCTCACCAAGGGGACAGTCTGAAAAACTGTTTTTT,CASSPRGQSEKLFF
-,-,TRBJ2-7,TRBV5-1,TGCGCCAGCAGCAATGACAGCTACTACGAGCAGTACTTC,CASSNDSYYEQYF
-,-,TRBJ1-3,TRBV3-1/TRBV3-2,TGTGCCAGCAGCCAAACAGGATCCTCTGGAAACACCATATATTTT,CASSQTGSSGNTIYF
once,TRBD1,TRBJ2-5,TRBV10-3,TGTGCCACAAAGGGACAGGTCGAAGAGACCCAGTACTTC,CATKGQVEETQYF
once,TRBD1,TRBJ1-4,TRBV6-1,TGTGCCAGCAGTGAATACGGGGCAGGGGGCCGGAATGAAAAACTGTTTTTT,CASSEYGAGGRNEKLFF
-,-,TRBJ1-1,TRBV11-2,TGTGCCAGCAGCACGGACAGAATTGCTGAAGCTTTCTTT,CASSTDRIAEAFF
many,-,TRBJ1-5,TRBV19,TGTGCCAGTAGTATCAGTGAAAATCAGCCCCAGCATTTT,CASSISENQPQHF
-,-,TRBJ1-2,TRBV7-9,TGTGCCAGCAGCTTAGCAACGGTGGGAGGCTATGGCTACACCTTC,CASSLATVGGYGYTF
-,TRBD2,TRBJ2-7,TRBV4-2,TGTGCCAGCAGCCAAGATCCCTTCAGCGGGGGGGTTATCTACGAGCAGTACTTC,CASSQDPFSGGVIYEQYF
-,TRBD1,TRBJ1-6,TRBV5-1,TGCGCCAGCAGCTCAGGACAGGATAATAATTCACCCCTCCACTTT,CASSSGQDNNSPLHF
-,TRBD2,TRBJ2-7,TRBV3-1/TRBV3-2,TGTGCCAGCAGCCCGGGACTAGCGGACCGACAAGGGCAGTACTTC,CASSPGLADRQGQYF
-,TRBD1,TRBJ1-1,TRBV5-1,TGCGCCAGCGCTCCTGTTGGGACAGGGGAAGCTTTCTTT,CASAPVGTGEAFF
-,-,TRBJ2-7,TRBV5-1,TGCGCCAGCAGTACCTGGCGGCCTCCCTACGAGCAGTACTTC,CASSTWRPPYEQYF
-,TRBD2,TRBJ2-1,TRBV29-1,TGCAGCGAAACTAGCGGGAGTGTTAATGAGCAGTTCTTC,CSETSGSVNEQFF
once,-,TRBJ2-5,TRBV2,TGTGCCGGAGGACTGCTCCAAGAGACCCAGTACTTC,CAGGLLQETQYF
-,-,TRBJ2-7,TRBV28,TGTGCCAGCACACAGGGTTCCTACGAGCAGTACTTC,CASTQGSYEQYF
-,-,TRBJ1-1,TRBV5-1,TGCGCCAGCAACCCCCGGGGTGGGGTGGACACTGAAGCTTTCTTT,CASNPRGGVDTEAFF
-,-,TRBJ1-1,TRBV20-1,TGCAGTGCTAGTGCTAAGCCCGGAGCTTTCTTT,CSASAKPGAFF
-,-,TRBJ2-1,TRBV16,TGTGCCAGCAGCCAAGCCGACAGGGTAGCGGGACAGTACAATGAGCAGTTCTTC,CASSQADRVAGQYNEQFF
-,TRBD2,TRBJ2-6,TRBV5-4,TGTGCCAGCAGCACCGGGACTAGCGTACACTCTGGGGCCAACGTCCTGACTTTC,CASSTGTSVHSGANVLTF
few,TRBD1,TRBJ1-5,TRBV7-9,TGTGCCAGCAGCTTATTCCCAAGACAGGGATTTTATAGCAATCAGCCCCAGCATTTT,CASSLFPRQGFYSNQPQHF
-,-,TRBJ1-6,TRBV27,TGTGCCAGCAGTTTCGTGGGCTCTACTAATTCACCCCTCCACTTT,CASSFVGSTNSPLHF
-,-,TRBJ1-2,TRBV7-6,TGTGCCAGCAGCTTACAACGAGGGAATGGCTACACCTTC,CASSLQRGNGYTF
-,-,TRBJ1-3,TRBV3-1/TRBV3-2,TGTGCCAGCAGGCAGGGCGAAAGGATAGGAAACACCATATATTTT,CASRQGERIGNTIYF
-,TRBD2,TRBJ2-1,TRBV9,TGTGCCAGCAGCGGAGCCGGGACTACCTCTAGGGAGCAGTTCTTC,CASSGAGTTSREQFF
-,-,TRBJ2-2,TRBV9,TGTGCCAGCAGCGTACTCCAGGGAGGAACCGGGGAGCTGTTTTTT,CASSVLQGGTGELFF
-,TRBD1,TRBJ2-7,TRBV7-2,TGTGCCAGCAGCAAGGGGACAGGGGGCTACGAGCAGTACTTC,CASSKGTGGYEQYF
-,TRBD1,TRBJ1-2,TRBV9,TGTGCCAGCAGCGGACCGACAGGGGGCAGAGGTGGCTACACCTTC,CASSGPTGGRGGYTF
-,-,TRBJ1-3,TRBV9,TGTGCCAGCAGCGTAGCAGAATCTGGAAACACCATATATTTT,CASSVAESGNTIYF
-,-,TRBJ2-3,TRBV4-1,TGCGCCAGCAGCCAACAGGGGAGTACCAGGGTCCAGTATTTT,CASSQQGSTRVQYF